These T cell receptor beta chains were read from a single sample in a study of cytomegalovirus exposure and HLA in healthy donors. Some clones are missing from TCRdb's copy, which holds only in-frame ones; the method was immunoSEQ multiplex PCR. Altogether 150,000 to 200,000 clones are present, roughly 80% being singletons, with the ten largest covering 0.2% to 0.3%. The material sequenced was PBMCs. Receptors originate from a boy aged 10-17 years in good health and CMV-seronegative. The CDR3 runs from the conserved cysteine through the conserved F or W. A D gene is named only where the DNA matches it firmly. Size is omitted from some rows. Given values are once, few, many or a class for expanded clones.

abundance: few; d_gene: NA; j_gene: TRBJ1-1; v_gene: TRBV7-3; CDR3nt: TGTGCCAGCAGCTTAACTGGGGGCCTCACTGAAGCTTTCTTT; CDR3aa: CASSLTGGLTEAFF
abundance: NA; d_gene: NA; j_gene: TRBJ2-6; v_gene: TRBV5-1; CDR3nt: TGCGCCAGCAGCCCCGCTGGGGCCAACGTCCTGACTTTC; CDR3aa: CASSPAGANVLTF
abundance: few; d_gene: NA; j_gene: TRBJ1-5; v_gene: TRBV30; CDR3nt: TGTGCCTGGAGTGCGACAGGTGGGGGACAGCCCCAGCATTTT; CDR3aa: CAWSATGGGQPQHF
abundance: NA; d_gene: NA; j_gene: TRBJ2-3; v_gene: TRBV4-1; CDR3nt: TGCGCCACCTCGGGGGGCGGTTCATGGACAGATACGCAGTATTTT; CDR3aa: CATSGGGSWTDTQYF
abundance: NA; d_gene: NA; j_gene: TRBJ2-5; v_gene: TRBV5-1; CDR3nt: TGCGCCAGCAGTATCCAGGGGGAGACCCAGTACTTC; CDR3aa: CASSIQGETQYF
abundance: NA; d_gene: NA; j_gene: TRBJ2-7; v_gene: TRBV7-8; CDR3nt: TGTGCCAGCAGCCTTTCAGGGTCCTACGAGCAGTACTTC; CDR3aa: CASSLSGSYEQYF
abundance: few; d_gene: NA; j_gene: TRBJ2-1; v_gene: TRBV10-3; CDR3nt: TGTGCCATCAGTGAGTCTGGAGGGTCCTACAATGAGCAGTTCTTC; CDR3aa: CAISESGGSYNEQFF
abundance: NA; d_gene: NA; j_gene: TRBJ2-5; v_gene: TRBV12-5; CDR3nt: TGTGCTAGTGGTGCACCGCGTGAGACCCAGTACTTC; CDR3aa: CASGAPRETQYF
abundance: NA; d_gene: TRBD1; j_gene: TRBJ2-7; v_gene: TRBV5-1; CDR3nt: TGCGCCAGCAGCCTCAGCAGGACCGGGACAGGGGGCTACGAGCAGTACTTC; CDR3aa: CASSLSRTGTGGYEQYF
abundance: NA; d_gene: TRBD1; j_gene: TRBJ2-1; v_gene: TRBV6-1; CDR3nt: TGTGCCAGCACCAAGGACAGGGTGTCCTACAATGAGCAGTTCTTC; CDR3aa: CASTKDRVSYNEQFF
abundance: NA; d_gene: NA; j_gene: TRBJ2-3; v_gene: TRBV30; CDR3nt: TGTGCCTGGAGTCCCTCCAGGGATACGCAGTATTTT; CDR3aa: CAWSPSRDTQYF
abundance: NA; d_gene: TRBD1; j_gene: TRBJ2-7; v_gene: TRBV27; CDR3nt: TGTGCCAGCAGTCCCCGCATGGGGACAGCCTACGAGCAGTACTTC; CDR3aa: CASSPRMGTAYEQYF
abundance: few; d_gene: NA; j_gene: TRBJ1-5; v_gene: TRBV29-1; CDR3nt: TGCAGCGTTGGCTCGGAGGGGAATCAGCCCCAGCATTTT; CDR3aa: CSVGSEGNQPQHF
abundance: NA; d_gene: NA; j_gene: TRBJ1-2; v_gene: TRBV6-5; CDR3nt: TGTGCCAGCAGTCCCCGAGGCCAGAGGGGCTACACCTTC; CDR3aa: CASSPRGQRGYTF
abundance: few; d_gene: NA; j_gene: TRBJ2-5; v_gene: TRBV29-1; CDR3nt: TGCAGCGTTGATTTTGGAGGGCTGTCGGAGACCCAGTACTTC; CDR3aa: CSVDFGGLSETQYF
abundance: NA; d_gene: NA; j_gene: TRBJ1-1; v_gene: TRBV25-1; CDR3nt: TGTGCCAGCAGTTCTGCGTCGCTCAACACTGAAGCTTTCTTT; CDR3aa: CASSSASLNTEAFF
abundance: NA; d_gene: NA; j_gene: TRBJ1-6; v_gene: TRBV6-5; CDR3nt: TGTGCCAGCAGTTACTCGAACAGTTATAATTCACCCCTCCACTTT; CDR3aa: CASSYSNSYNSPLHF
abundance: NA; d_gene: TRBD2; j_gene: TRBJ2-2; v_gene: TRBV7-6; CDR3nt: TGTGCCAGCAGCCCAGAGGTCGGCGGGGGGGCCCCGGAGATGAGCACCGGGGAGCTGTTTTTT; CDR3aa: CASSPEVGGGAPEMSTGELFF
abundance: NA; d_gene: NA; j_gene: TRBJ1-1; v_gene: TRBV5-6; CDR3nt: TGTGCCAGCAGCTTGAGCGCCAAGAACACTGAAGCTTTCTTT; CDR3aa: CASSLSAKNTEAFF
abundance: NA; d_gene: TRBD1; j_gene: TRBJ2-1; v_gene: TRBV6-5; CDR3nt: TGTGCCAGCAGTTATCGGGACAGGGGGGACAATGAGCAGTTCTTC; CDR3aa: CASSYRDRGDNEQFF
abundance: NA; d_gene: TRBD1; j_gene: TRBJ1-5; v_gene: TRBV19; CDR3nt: TGTGCCACCACGGGACAGGGCTATCAGCCCCAGCATTTT; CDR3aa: CATTGQGYQPQHF
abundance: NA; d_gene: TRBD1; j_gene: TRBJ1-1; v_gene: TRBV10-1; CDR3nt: TGCGCCAGCAGTGAAGGGGCCGGACAGGGGTCTGAAGCTTTCTTT; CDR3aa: CASSEGAGQGSEAFF
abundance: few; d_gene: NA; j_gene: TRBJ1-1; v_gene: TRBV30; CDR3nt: TGTGCCTGGAGCGAGTTGAGAGGCGCTGAAGCTTTCTTT; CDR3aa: CAWSELRGAEAFF
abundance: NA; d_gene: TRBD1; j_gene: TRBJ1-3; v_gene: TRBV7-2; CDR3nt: TGTGCCAGCAGCTTACCGACAGGGGTCAACACCATATATTTT; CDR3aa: CASSLPTGVNTIYF
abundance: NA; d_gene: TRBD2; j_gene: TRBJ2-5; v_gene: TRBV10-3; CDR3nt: TGTGCCATCATGACTAGCGTAAAGACCCAGTACTTC; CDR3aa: CAIMTSVKTQYF
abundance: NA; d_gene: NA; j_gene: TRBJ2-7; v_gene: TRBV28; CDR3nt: TGTGCCAGCAGTTTTCCCCCCACGGGAGGACAGGGTTCCTACGAGCAGTACTTC; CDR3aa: CASSFPPTGGQGSYEQYF